These T cell receptor beta chains were read from a single sample in a study of blood T cell repertoires in COVID-19. Profiling relied on immunoSEQ multiplex PCR, and the TCRdb table lists in-frame clones only, not all of them. The table records some 230,000 clones, 80% to 90% of them present only once. Sequenced material: peripheral blood. The receptor set was obtained from a woman aged 55-70 years who had recovered from COVID-19. Both conserved end residues are part of each CDR3. The D gene is left open where the match is weak. Clone size appears in some rows only: once, few, many, or a class for an expanded clone.

NA	NA	TRBV29-1	TRBJ1-1	CSVEFEGYNTEAFF	TGCAGCGTTGAGTTCGAGGGCTATAACACTGAAGCTTTCTTT
NA	NA	TRBV7-9	TRBJ2-7	CASSLIGAYEQYF	TGTGCCAGCAGCTTAATCGGGGCCTACGAGCAGTACTTC
TRBD2	NA	TRBV27	TRBJ2-7	CVSGGGLYEQYF	TGTGTTTCGGGGGGGGGCCTTTACGAGCAGTACTTC
NA	NA	TRBV3-1/TRBV3-2	TRBJ2-3	CASSQEINTQYF	TGTGCCAGCAGCCAAGAAATTAATACGCAGTATTTT
TRBD1	NA	TRBV10-3	TRBJ1-1	CAISGGTEMNTEAFF	TGTGCCATCAGTGGTGGGACAGAAATGAACACTGAAGCTTTCTTT
TRBD1	NA	TRBV4-1	TRBJ1-5	CASSQGRGQGQPQHF	TGCGCCAGCAGCCAAGGGAGGGGGCAAGGGCAGCCCCAGCATTTT
NA	NA	TRBV3-1/TRBV3-2	TRBJ1-2	CASSQGRATRYGYTF	TGTGCCAGCAGCCAAGGGAGGGCGACGAGGTATGGCTACACCTTC
TRBD1	NA	TRBV25-1	TRBJ2-5	CASSDDPGQGQETQYF	TGTGCCAGCAGTGACGATCCGGGACAGGGTCAAGAGACCCAGTACTTC
NA	NA	TRBV18	TRBJ1-1	CASSPQRDSEAFF	TGTGCCAGCTCACCCCAACGGGACTCTGAAGCTTTCTTT
TRBD2	NA	TRBV30	TRBJ2-5	CAWSAPSGGTKKTQYF	TGTGCCTGGAGTGCCCCTAGCGGGGGGACAAAAAAGACCCAGTACTTC
NA	NA	TRBV27	TRBJ2-3	CASSSSQGTDTQYF	TGTGCCAGCAGTTCTTCACAGGGAACAGATACGCAGTATTTT
NA	NA	TRBV19	TRBJ2-2	CASSVRRATGELFF	TGTGCCAGTAGTGTCAGGCGGGCCACCGGGGAGCTGTTTTTT
NA	NA	TRBV4-1	TRBJ1-1	CASSQPGTEAFF	TGCGCCAGCAGCCAGCCCGGGACTGAAGCTTTCTTT
NA	few	TRBV9	TRBJ2-5	CASSVGPGGSGMETQYF	TGTGCCAGCAGCGTAGGGCCCGGCGGGTCGGGAATGGAGACCCAGTACTTC
NA	NA	TRBV4-2	TRBJ2-3	CASSPVPGETDTQYF	TGTGCCAGCAGCCCCGTGCCGGGGGAAACAGATACGCAGTATTTT
NA	NA	TRBV5-1	TRBJ1-4	CASSTQGTGGEKLFF	TGCGCCAGCAGCACCCAGGGGACGGGGGGTGAAAAACTGTTTTTT
TRBD2	NA	TRBV7-2	TRBJ2-7	CASTRLAGGYEQYF	TGTGCCAGCACTCGGTTAGCGGGGGGCTACGAGCAGTACTTC
NA	NA	TRBV10-2	TRBJ1-2	CASSELRTAVYGYTF	TGCGCCAGCAGTGAGTTACGGACAGCTGTCTATGGCTACACCTTC
NA	NA	TRBV7-2	TRBJ2-3	CASSFGGTDTQYF	TGTGCCAGCAGCTTTGGAGGGACAGATACGCAGTATTTT
TRBD1	NA	TRBV5-1	TRBJ1-1	CASSGTGVRGTEAFF	TGCGCCAGCAGCGGGACAGGGGTTAGAGGCACTGAAGCTTTCTTT
NA	NA	TRBV29-1	TRBJ1-5	CSVETTAIYSNQPQHF	TGCAGCGTTGAAACGACAGCCATATATAGCAATCAGCCCCAGCATTTT
TRBD1	NA	TRBV6-5	TRBJ1-2	CASTLAMTGTYGYTF	TGTGCCAGCACCCTGGCTATGACAGGGACCTATGGCTACACCTTC
NA	NA	TRBV7-9	TRBJ1-3	CASILFPPGAGNTIYF	TGTGCCAGCATCTTATTTCCCCCAGGGGCTGGAAACACCATATATTTT
TRBD1	NA	TRBV7-2	TRBJ1-5	CASSLAPGTGEPPQHF	TGTGCCAGCAGCTTAGCGCCCGGGACAGGGGAGCCGCCCCAGCATTTT
TRBD1	NA	TRBV6-2/TRBV6-3	TRBJ2-7	CASSQTGQGLHEQYF	TGTGCCAGCAGCCAAACGGGACAGGGGTTACACGAGCAGTACTTC
TRBD1	NA	TRBV3-1/TRBV3-2	TRBJ1-1	CASSRMDRGITEAFF	TGTGCCAGCAGCCGCATGGACAGGGGAATCACTGAAGCTTTCTTT
TRBD1	NA	TRBV5-6	TRBJ1-2	CASSRSLDRGSEGYTF	TGTGCCAGCAGCCGTTCGCTCGACAGGGGGTCGGAGGGCTACACCTTC
NA	few	TRBV4-1	TRBJ2-1	CASSQDRSLQFF	TGCGCCAGCAGCCAAGACAGGTCCTTGCAGTTCTTC
NA	NA	TRBV24-1	TRBJ2-3	CATSDGSGSTDTQYF	TGTGCCACCAGTGATGGTAGCGGTAGCACAGATACGCAGTATTTT
NA	once	TRBV3-1/TRBV3-2	TRBJ2-4	CASSQDWRANIQYF	TGTGCCAGCAGCCAAGATTGGCGGGCAAACATTCAGTACTTC
NA	NA	TRBV5-4	TRBJ2-7	CASSPRAGRNEQYF	TGTGCCAGCAGCCCCCGTGCAGGGAGGAACGAGCAGTACTTC
TRBD1	NA	TRBV19	TRBJ1-1	CASSLGQGGEAFF	TGTGCCAGTAGTCTCGGACAGGGAGGTGAAGCTTTCTTT
NA	NA	TRBV5-8	TRBJ1-5	CASSPLVRGGIDQPQHF	TGTGCCAGCAGCCCCTTAGTCCGGGGAGGTATAGATCAGCCCCAGCATTTT
TRBD1	NA	TRBV10-3	TRBJ1-2	CAISAGDRGNYGYTF	TGTGCCATCAGTGCGGGGGACAGGGGAAACTATGGCTACACCTTC
TRBD1	NA	TRBV15	TRBJ2-5	CATSRGFEGAETQYF	TGTGCCACCAGCAGAGGATTCGAGGGGGCAGAGACCCAGTACTTC
NA	NA	TRBV4-3	TRBJ1-6	CASSQASSYNSPLHF	TGCGCCAGCAGCCAAGCCAGCTCCTATAATTCACCCCTCCACTTT
TRBD1	NA	TRBV6-6	TRBJ1-2	CASSYLSAGGYGYTF	TGTGCCAGCAGTTACCTCTCTGCAGGGGGCTATGGCTACACCTTC
NA	NA	TRBV5-4	TRBJ2-3	CASSDRTAQSTDTQYF	TGTGCCAGCAGCGACCGGACAGCGCAGAGCACAGATACGCAGTATTTT